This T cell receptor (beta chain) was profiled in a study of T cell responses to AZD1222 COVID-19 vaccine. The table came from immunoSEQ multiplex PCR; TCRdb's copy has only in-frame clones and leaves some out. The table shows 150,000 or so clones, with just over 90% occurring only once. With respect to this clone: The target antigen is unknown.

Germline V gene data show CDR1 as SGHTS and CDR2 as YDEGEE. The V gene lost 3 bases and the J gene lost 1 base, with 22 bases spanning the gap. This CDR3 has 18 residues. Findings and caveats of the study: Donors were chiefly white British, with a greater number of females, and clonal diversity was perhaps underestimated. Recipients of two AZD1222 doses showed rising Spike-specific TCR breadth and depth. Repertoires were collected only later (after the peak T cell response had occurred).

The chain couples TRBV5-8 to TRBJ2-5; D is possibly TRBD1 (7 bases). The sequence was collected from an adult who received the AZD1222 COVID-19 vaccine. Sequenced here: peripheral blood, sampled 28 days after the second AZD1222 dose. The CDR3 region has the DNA TGTGCCAGCAGCTCCAGACAGGGAGGTTCCCTCCCCCAAGAGACCCAGTACTTC. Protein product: CASSSRQGGSLPQETQYF.